Listed here is a single TCR beta chain. During active infection, Seattle patients enrolled and were then monitored through disease. Clones were sequenced by immunoSEQ multiplex PCR, and TCRdb holds only the in-frame ones, with some missing. This table has about 240,000 clones, 80% to 90% appearing once. This record belongs to a study of blood T cell repertoires in COVID-19. Study context: Acute-phase and convalescent COVID-19 samples originated in the United States, Italy and Spain. Sample material is recorded as cDNA or gDNA derived from T cells, B-cell-depleted T cells, or PBMCs.

This sequence was found in an elderly woman with COVID-19, enrolled during active disease. The sample was peripheral blood.

CDR3 in amino acids: CASSPNRDSHTEAFF. The CDR3 nucleotides are TGTGCCAGCTCACCCAATAGGGACTCGCACACTGAAGCTTTCTTT. The rearrangement uses TRBV18 and TRBJ1-1; D perhaps matches TRBD1 (5 bases). Germline V gene lookup returns CDR1 KGHSH and CDR2 LQKENI. Trimming stripped 3 bases from V and 3 bases from J, with 14 bases between. The CDR3 loop spans 15 amino acids. The full variable domain, rest sourced from reference TRBV18 and TRBJ1-1, is NAGVMQNPRHLVRRRGQEARLRCSPMKGHSHVYWYRQLPEEGLKFMVYLQKENIIDESGMPKERFSAEFPKEGPSILRIQQVVRGDSAAYFCASSPNRDSHTEAFFGQGTRLTVV.